Given below is one TCR beta chain in context. Its antigen is still unknown. These data come from a study of T-cell reconstitution after alpha-beta-depleted transplantation in children. Whole-study findings and limits: As was reported, about two months after transplant, alpha-beta T cells came from several hundred expanded graft clones. Recipient T cells and thymic progenitors that survived gave rise to the high TCRbeta diversity observed at day 60 in some patients. T-cell numbers and diversity one year post-transplant derived largely from freshly generated T cells.

A library of TCRbeta sequences, prepared with unique molecular identifiers, was generated. TCRdb reprocessed the PCR reads via MiXCR and lists one record per CDR3 protein. The profile covers almost 600,000 distinct CDR3 sequences, with around 27% appearing a single time and about 35% taken by the ten largest. The ends lost 5 bases at V and 5 bases at J; junction bases unmatched: 6. The CDR3 totals 15 residues. Germline values: CDR1 LGHNA, CDR2 YNFKEQ. The clonotype originates from a boy in the first two years of life with Wiskott-Aldrich syndrome, due to receive a stem cell transplant. The genes are TRBV4-2 and TRBJ2-1; 10 nucleotides line up with TRBD2. Source: PBMCs, taken before TCRalphabeta/CD19-depleted stem cell transplant. For the CDR3, the DNA is TGTGCCAGCAGCACCGGGACTAGCGACGACAATGAGCAGTTCTTC. Encoded protein: CASSTGTSDDNEQFF.